This T cell receptor beta chain was observed in a study of blood T cell repertoires in COVID-19 (dated by TCRdb to about 2020). As for the study more broadly: ImmuneRACE Cohort 3 recovered participants were defined by two consecutive negative NP/OP PCR tests, healthcare professional clearance, or symptom resolution. HLA class I and class II types, where available, came from metadata supplied by the sample provider rather than from assay-based typing. Samples from collaborators originated in the United States, Italy and Spain and spanned both the acute and convalescent phases of COVID-19. The samples were drawn from the first 160 participants of the ongoing ImmuneRACE study and from 1,254 subjects provided by 6 global collaborators. The prospective study material was composed of cDNA or gDNA derived from T cells, B-cell-depleted T cells, or PBMCs. Subjects who had been exposed to COVID-19, were actively infected with it, or had recovered from it provided the deeply sampled blood TCRbeta repertoires that made up the dataset. A de-identified subject ID, COVID-19 status, age in years and sex were almost always included in the sample metadata. The repertoires were released in a freely available public database intended as a resource for research on the immune response to SARS-CoV-2. The paper's findings and limits, for the study overall: The quantity of clinical and demographic metadata differed by source and by participant and was supplied without curation.

In the prospective study, participants were about 18 to 100 years old, resided in 20 to 30 geographic areas of the United States, and were enrolled through a virtual design. In the prospective study, cohorts were assigned on the basis of participant-reported clinical history obtained from a screening survey and a study questionnaire. In the prospective study, whole blood, serum and a nasopharyngeal or oropharyngeal swab were collected from each participant by mobile phlebotomists. Participants in the prospective study had the option to provide additional blood draws and questionnaires over a roughly two-month period. Blood samples from the prospective study were shipped frozen or at room temperature prior to DNA extraction. A note on this clone: Its antigen is currently not known. Base qualities are missing; no much larger clone stands one base away.

TCRbeta CDR3 regions were amplified from genomic DNA using the immunoSEQ Assay, a bias-controlled multiplex PCR. As for how the authors treated the data: The number of nucleated cells in each sample was estimated from the amplification of reference gene primers within the assay. To quantify the absolute abundance of each unique TCRbeta CDR3 rearrangement, sequence reads were collapsed and filtered. For each sample, productive Simpson clonality was calculated by taking the square root of Simpson's diversity index across productive rearrangements. TCRdb took this table from immuneACCESS and kept in-frame rearrangements with V and J called. Such tables lack part of the clones; where checked against another copy, unresolved V genes explain under half of the gap, and the rest is unexplained. V and J calls and clone size follow that table, whereas D and trimming were derived from the DNA. The sample table shows under 200,000 clones, and 86% are seen once. The ten biggest clones cover 20% to 25% of the sample.

The CDR1 and CDR2 encoded by the germline V gene are SQVTM and ANQGSEA. Cut back by 4 bases and 4 bases, the V and J ends lie 17 bases apart. Taken from cysteine to phenylalanine, the CDR3 has 14 residues. Of all the DNA, just the CDR3 is kept, 42 bases in frame from base 1. The chain links TRBV29-1 with TRBJ2-7; no D gene call is confident. The source material was PBMCs or T cells enriched from blood (not recorded which). The clonotype comes from a woman aged 40 to 50 in a cohort exposed to, infected with or recovered from COVID-19 (not recorded which). The bases are TGCAGCGTTGTTTCGGCGGAGATTTTTTACGAGCAGTACTTC. Protein translation: CSVVSAEIFYEQYF.